In this sample, the clone carrying this T cell receptor (beta chain) turned up many times. As yet, its antigen is unknown. Amplification in unsorted PBMC replicate PCRs started from 250 to 300 ng DNA, which equals tens of thousands of T cell genomes. The assay was immunoSEQ multiplex PCR, and TCRdb's table has in-frame clones only and misses some. The sample has 450,000 or so clones; approximately 71% are singletons. The junction had 8 bases not matched to a gene; V was cut back by 7 bases and J by 4 bases. Germline values: CDR1 MNHNS, CDR2 SASEGT. The CDR3 has 15 residues. The data derive from a study of shared clonotypes between healthy human individuals. Whole-study findings and limits: Clonotype sharing among donors likely depends on sequencing depth.

This clonotype was sampled from a middle-aged woman in good health. Some clones in this sample may be carry-over from other donors' samples. The chain combines TRBV6-1 with TRBJ1-4, with 8 positions matching TRBD1. The sample was PBMCs. This CDR3 is CASTKQGAGNEKLFF. For the CDR3, the DNA is TGTGCCAGCACTAAGCAGGGGGCCGGTAATGAAAAACTGTTTTTT.